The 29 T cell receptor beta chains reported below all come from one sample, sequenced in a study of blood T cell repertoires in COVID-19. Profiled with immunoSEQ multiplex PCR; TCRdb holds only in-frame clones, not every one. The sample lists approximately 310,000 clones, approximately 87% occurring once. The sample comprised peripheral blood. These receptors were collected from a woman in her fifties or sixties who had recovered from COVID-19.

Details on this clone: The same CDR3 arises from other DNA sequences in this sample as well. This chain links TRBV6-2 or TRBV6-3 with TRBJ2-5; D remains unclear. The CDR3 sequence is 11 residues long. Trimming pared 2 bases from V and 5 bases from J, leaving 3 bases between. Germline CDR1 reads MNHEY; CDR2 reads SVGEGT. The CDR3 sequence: CASSYPETQYF. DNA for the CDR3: TGTGCCAGCAGTTACCCGGAGACCCAGTACTTC.

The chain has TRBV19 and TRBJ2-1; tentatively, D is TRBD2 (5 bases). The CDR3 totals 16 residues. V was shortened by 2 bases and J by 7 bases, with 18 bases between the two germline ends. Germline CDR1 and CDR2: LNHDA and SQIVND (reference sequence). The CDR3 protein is CASSITGGPRLNEQFF. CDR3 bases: TGTGCCAGTAGTATAACGGGCGGGCCCAGGTTGAATGAGCAGTTCTTC.

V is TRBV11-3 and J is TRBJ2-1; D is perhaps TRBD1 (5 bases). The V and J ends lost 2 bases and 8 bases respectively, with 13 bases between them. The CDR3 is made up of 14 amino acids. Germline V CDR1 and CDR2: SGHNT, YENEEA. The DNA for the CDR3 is TGTGCCAGCAGCTTATCTGGCAGGGTCCATGAGCAGTTCTTC. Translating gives CASSLSGRVHEQFF.

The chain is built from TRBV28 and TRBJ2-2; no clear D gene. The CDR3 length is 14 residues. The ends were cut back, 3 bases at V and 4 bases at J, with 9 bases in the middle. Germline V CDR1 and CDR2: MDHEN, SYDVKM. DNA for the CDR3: TGTGCCAGCAGTTTCCGGGTAGGCACCGGGGAGCTGTTTTTT. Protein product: CASSFRVGTGELFF.

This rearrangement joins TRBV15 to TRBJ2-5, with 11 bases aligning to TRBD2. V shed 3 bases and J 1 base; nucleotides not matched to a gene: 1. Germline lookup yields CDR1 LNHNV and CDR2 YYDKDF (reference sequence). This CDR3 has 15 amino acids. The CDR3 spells CATSRGLAAQETQYF. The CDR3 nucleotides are TGTGCCACCAGCAGGGGACTAGCGGCCCAAGAGACCCAGTACTTC.

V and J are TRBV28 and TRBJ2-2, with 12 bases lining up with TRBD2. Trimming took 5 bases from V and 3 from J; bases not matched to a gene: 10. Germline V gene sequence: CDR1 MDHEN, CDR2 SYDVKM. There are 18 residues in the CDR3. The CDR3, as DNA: TGTGCCAGCAGTCCGTTCTTCCTAGCGGGAGGGGACACCGGGGAGCTGTTTTTT. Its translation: CASSPFFLAGGDTGELFF. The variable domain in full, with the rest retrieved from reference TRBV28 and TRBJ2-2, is DVKVTQSSRYLVKRTGEKVFLECVQDMDHENMFWYRQDPGLGLRLIYFSYDVKMKEKGDIPEGYSVSREKKERFSLILESASTNQTSMYLCASSPFFLAGGDTGELFFGEGSRLTVL.

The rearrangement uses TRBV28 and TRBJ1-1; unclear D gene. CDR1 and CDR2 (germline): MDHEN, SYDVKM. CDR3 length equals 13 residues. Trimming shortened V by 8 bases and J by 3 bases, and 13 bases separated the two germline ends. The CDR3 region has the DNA TGTGCCAGCCCGATCGAGGTGCACACTGAAGCTTTCTTT. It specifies CASPIEVHTEAFF. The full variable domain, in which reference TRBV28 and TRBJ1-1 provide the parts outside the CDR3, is DVKVTQSSRYLVKRTGEKVFLECVQDMDHENMFWYRQDPGLGLRLIYFSYDVKMKEKGDIPEGYSVSREKKERFSLILESASTNQTSMYLCASPIEVHTEAFFGQGTRLTVV.

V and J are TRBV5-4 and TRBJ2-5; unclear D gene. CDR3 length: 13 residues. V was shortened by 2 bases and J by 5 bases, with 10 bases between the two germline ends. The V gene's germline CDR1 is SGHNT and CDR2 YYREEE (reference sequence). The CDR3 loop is CASSLPGGETQYF. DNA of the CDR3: TGTGCCAGCAGCTTACCAGGTGGGGAGACCCAGTACTTC.

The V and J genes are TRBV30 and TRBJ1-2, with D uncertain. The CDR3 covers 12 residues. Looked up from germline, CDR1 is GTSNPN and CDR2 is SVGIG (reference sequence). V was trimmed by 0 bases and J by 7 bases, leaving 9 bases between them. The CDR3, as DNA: TGTGCCTGGAGTGTACAAGGGAGTGGCTACACCTTC. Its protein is CAWSVQGSGYTF. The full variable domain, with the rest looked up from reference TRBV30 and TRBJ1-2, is SQTIHQWPATLVQPVGSPLSLECTVEGTSNPNLYWYRQAAGRGLQLLFYSVGIGQISSEVPQNLSASRPQDRQFILSSKKLLLSDSGFYLCAWSVQGSGYTFGSGTRLTVV.

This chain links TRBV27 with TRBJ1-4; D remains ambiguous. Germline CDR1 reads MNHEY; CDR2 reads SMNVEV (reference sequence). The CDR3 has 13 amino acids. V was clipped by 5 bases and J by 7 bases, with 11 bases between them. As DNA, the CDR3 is TGTGCCAGCAGTCGGCGGCGAGGTGAAAAACTGTTTTTT. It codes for CASSRRRGEKLFF. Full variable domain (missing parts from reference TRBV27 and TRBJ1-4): EAQVTQNPRYLITVTGKKLTVTCSQNMNHEYMSWYRQDPGLGLRQIYYSMNVEVTDKGDVPEGYKVSRKEKRNFPLILESPSPNQTSLYFCASSRRRGEKLFFGSGTQLSVL.

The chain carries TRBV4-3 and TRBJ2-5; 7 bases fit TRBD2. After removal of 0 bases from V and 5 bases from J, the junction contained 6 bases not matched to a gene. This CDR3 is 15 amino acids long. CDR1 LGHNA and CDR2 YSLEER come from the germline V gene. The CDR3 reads CASSQDWASGETQYF. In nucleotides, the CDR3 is TGCGCCAGCAGCCAAGACTGGGCTAGCGGCGAGACCCAGTACTTC.

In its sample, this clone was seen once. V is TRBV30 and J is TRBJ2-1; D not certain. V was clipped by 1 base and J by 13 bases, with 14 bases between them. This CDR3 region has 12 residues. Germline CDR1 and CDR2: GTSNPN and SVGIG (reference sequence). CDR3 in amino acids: CAWSARMAAQFF. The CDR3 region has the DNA TGTGCCTGGAGTGCGAGGATGGCTGCACAGTTCTTC.

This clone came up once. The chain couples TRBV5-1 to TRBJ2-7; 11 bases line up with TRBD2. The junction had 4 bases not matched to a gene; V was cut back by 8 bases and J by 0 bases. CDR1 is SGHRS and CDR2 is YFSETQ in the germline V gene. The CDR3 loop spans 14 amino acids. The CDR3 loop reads CASKGLADSYEQYF. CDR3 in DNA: TGCGCCAGTAAGGGACTAGCGGACTCCTACGAGCAGTACTTC.

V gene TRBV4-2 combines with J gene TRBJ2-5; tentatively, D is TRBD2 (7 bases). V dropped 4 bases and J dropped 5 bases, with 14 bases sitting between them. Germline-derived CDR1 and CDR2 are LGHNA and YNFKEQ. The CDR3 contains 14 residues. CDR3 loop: CASSLGGGGETQYF. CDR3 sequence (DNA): TGTGCCAGCAGCCTTGGGGGGGGCGGGGAGACCCAGTACTTC.

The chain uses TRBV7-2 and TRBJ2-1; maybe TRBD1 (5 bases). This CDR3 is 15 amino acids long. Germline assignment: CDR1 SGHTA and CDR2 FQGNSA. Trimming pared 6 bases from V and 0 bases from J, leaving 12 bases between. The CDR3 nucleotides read TGTGCCAGCAGTACACAGGCTAGCTCCTACAATGAGCAGTTCTTC. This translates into CASSTQASSYNEQFF.

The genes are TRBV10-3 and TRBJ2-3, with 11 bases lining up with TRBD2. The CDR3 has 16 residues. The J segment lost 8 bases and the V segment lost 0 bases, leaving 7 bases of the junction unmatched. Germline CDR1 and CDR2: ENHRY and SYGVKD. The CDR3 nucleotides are TGTGCCATCAGTGAGTCGACTAGCGGGACCGGGCGTACGCAGTATTTT. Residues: CAISESTSGTGRTQYF.

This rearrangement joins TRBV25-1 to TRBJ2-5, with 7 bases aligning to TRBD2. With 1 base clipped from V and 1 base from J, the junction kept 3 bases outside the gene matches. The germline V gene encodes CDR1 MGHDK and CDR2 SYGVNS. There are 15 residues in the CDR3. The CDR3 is CASSEWGGIQETQYF. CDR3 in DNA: TGTGCCAGCAGTGAATGGGGGGGGATCCAAGAGACCCAGTACTTC.

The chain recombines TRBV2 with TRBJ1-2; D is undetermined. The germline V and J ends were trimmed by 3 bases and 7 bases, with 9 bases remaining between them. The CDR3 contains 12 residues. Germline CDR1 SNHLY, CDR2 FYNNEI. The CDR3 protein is CASSERVPGYTF. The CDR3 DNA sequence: TGTGCCAGCAGTGAGAGGGTTCCTGGCTACACCTTC.

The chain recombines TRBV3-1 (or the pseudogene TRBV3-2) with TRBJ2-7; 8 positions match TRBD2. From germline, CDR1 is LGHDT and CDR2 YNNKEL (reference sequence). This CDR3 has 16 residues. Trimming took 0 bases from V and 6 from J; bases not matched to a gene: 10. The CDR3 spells CASSQDRGGRASEQYF. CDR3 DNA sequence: TGTGCCAGCAGCCAAGATCGGGGGGGGAGGGCCTCCGAGCAGTACTTC.

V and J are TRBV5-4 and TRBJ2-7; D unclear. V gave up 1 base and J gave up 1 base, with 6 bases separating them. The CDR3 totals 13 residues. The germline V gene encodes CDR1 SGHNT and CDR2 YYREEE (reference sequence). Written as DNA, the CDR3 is TGTGCCAGCAGCTTGCCCTCTTCCTACGAGCAGTACTTC. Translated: CASSLPSSYEQYF.

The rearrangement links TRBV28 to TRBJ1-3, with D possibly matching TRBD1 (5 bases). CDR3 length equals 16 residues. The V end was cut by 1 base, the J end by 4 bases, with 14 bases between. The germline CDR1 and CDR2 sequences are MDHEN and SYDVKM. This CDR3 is CASSLSPGSWGNTIYF. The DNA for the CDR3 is TGTGCCAGCAGTTTATCACCAGGGTCTTGGGGAAACACCATATATTTT.

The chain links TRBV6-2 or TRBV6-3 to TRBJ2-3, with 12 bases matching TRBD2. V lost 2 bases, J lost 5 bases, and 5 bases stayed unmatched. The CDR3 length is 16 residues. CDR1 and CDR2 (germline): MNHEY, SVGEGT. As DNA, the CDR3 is TGTGCCAGCAGTTACGCTAGCGGGAGGGCCCAAGATACGCAGTATTTT. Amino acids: CASSYASGRAQDTQYF.

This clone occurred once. The CDR3, as DNA: TGTGCCAGCAGTTTCAGGGGGCAAAGGTTGGGCGTCTATGGCTACACCTTC. Amino acids: CASSFRGQRLGVYGYTF. The chain couples TRBV28 to TRBJ1-2; the match to TRBD1 covers 8 bases. Trimming removed 3 bases from V and 4 bases from J; junction bases left unmatched: 13. Germline lookup yields CDR1 MDHEN and CDR2 SYDVKM. The CDR3 extends over 17 amino acids.

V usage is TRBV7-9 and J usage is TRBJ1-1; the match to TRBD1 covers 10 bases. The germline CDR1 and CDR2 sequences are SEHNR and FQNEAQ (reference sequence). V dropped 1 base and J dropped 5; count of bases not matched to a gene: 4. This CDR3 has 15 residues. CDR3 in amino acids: CASSLDGQGGTEAFF. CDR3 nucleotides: TGTGCCAGCAGCTTAGATGGACAGGGGGGGACTGAAGCTTTCTTT.

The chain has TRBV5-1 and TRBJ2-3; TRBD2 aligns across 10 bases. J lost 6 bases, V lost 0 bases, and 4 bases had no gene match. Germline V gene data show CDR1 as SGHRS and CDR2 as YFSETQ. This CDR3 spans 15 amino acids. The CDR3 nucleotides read TGCGCCAGCAGCTTGGTTAGCGGGGGGTCGGATACGCAGTATTTT. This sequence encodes CASSLVSGGSDTQYF.

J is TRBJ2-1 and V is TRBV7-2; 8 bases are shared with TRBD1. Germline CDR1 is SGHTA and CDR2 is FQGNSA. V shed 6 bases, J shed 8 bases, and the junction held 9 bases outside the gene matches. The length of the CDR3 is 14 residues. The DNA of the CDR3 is TGTGCCAGCAGTTGGACAGGGCGTGAGGATGAGCAGTTCTTC. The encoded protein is CASSWTGREDEQFF.

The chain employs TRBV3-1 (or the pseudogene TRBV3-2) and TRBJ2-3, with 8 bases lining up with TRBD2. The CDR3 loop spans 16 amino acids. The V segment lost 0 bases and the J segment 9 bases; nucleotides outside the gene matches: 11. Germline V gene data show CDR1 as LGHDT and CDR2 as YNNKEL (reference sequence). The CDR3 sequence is CASSQDTAGGVATQYF. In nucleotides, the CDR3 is TGTGCCAGCAGCCAAGATACCGCGGGGGGTGTGGCGACGCAGTATTTT.

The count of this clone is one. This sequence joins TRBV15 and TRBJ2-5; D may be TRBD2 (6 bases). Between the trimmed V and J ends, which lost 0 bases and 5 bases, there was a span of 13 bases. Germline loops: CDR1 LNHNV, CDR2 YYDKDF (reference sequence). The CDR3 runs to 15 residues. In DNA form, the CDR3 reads TGTGCCACCAGCAGAGATTTGGGGGGTGAGGAGACCCAGTACTTC. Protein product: CATSRDLGGEETQYF. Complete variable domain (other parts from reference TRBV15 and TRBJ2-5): DAMVIQNPRYQVTQFGKPVTLSCSQTLNHNVMYWYQQKSSQAPKLLFHYYDKDFNNEADTPDNFQSRRPNTSFCFLDIRSPGLGDTAMYLCATSRDLGGEETQYFGPGTRLLVL.

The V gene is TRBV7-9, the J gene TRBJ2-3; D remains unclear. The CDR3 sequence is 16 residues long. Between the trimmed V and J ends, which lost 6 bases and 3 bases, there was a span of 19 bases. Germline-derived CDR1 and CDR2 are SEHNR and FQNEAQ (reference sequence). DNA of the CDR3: TGTGCCAGCAGTCCAACCCCTAATAGGCGGACAGATACGCAGTATTTT. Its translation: CASSPTPNRRTDTQYF. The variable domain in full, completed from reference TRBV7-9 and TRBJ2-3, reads DTGVSQNPRHKITKRGQNVTFRCDPISEHNRLYWYRQTLGQGPEFLTYFQNEAQLEKSRLLSDRFSAERPKGSFSTLEIQRTEQGDSAMYLCASSPTPNRRTDTQYFGPGTRLTVL.